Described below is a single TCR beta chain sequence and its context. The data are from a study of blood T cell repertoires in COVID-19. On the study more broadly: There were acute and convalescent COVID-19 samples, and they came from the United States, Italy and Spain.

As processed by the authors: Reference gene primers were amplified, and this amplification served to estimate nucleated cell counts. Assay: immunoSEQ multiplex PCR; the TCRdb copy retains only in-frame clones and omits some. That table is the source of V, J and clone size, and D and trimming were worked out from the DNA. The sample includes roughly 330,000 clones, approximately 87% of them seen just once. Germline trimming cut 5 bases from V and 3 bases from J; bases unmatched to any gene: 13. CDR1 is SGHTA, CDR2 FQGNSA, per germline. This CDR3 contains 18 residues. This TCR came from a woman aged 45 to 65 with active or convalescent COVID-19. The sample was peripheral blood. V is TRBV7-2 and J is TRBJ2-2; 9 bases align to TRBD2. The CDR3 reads CASSRMPLAGTYTGELFF. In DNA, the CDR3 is TGTGCCAGCAGCCGGATGCCCCTAGCGGGAACATACACCGGGGAGCTGTTTTTT.